The rows below give T cell receptor beta chains drawn from one sample of a study of cytomegalovirus exposure and HLA in healthy donors. Produced via immunoSEQ multiplex PCR; TCRdb's table is partial and in-frame only. The data contain under 150,000 clones, 75% to 90% of them singletons. The sequencing input was PBMCs. The receptors come from a man in his thirties or forties in good health and CMV-seronegative. The CDR3 runs from the conserved cysteine through the conserved F or W. Fields, in order: V gene, D gene, clone size, J gene, CDR3 DNA, CDR3 protein. A D gene is named only where the DNA matches it firmly. Where a row states a size, it is once, few, many or the class of an expanded clone; other rows omit it.

v_gene: TRBV15
d_gene: TRBD2
abundance: -
j_gene: TRBJ2-1
CDR3nt: TGTGCCACCAGCAGAGTTCTAGCGGGAGGTTCTGAGCAGTTCTTC
CDR3aa: CATSRVLAGGSEQFF

v_gene: TRBV9
d_gene: -
abundance: -
j_gene: TRBJ2-1
CDR3nt: TGTGCCAGCAGCCTCTCGGACATCTACAATGAGCAGTTCTTC
CDR3aa: CASSLSDIYNEQFF

v_gene: TRBV4-2
d_gene: TRBD2
abundance: few
j_gene: TRBJ2-2
CDR3nt: TGTGCCAGCAGCCAGGATGGACTAGAAGGTGGCGGGGAGCTGTTTTTT
CDR3aa: CASSQDGLEGGGELFF

v_gene: TRBV28
d_gene: -
abundance: -
j_gene: TRBJ1-5
CDR3nt: TGTGCCAGCAGTAGGGGGACGGATTATAGCAATCAGCCCCAGCATTTT
CDR3aa: CASSRGTDYSNQPQHF

v_gene: TRBV30
d_gene: TRBD2
abundance: -
j_gene: TRBJ2-2
CDR3nt: TGTGCCTTGGGAGGGCCCACCGGGGAGCTGTTTTTT
CDR3aa: CALGGPTGELFF

v_gene: TRBV5-5
d_gene: -
abundance: few
j_gene: TRBJ2-7
CDR3nt: TGTGCCAGCAGCTTGTGGGCCCTGGACAACTACGCCTACGAGCAGTACTTC
CDR3aa: CASSLWALDNYAYEQYF

v_gene: TRBV19
d_gene: -
abundance: once
j_gene: TRBJ2-1
CDR3nt: TGTGCCAGTAGTTTAGGGGGGAGGGCCTACAATGAGCAGTTCTTC
CDR3aa: CASSLGGRAYNEQFF

v_gene: TRBV10-2
d_gene: TRBD1
abundance: -
j_gene: TRBJ2-7
CDR3nt: TGCGCCAGCAGGGACAGGGGGTACGACGAGCAGTACTTC
CDR3aa: CASRDRGYDEQYF

v_gene: TRBV28
d_gene: -
abundance: -
j_gene: TRBJ2-7
CDR3nt: TGTGCCAGCAAGATAGGAGGGAGCTCCTACGAGCAGTACTTC
CDR3aa: CASKIGGSSYEQYF

v_gene: TRBV30
d_gene: TRBD2
abundance: -
j_gene: TRBJ2-1
CDR3nt: TGTGCCTGGAGTGGCGGGAGAGGGGATGAGCAGTTCTTC
CDR3aa: CAWSGGRGDEQFF

v_gene: TRBV9
d_gene: TRBD2
abundance: -
j_gene: TRBJ2-7
CDR3nt: TGTGCCAGCAGCGCTTCAGGACTAGCGGTCATATACGAGCAGTACTTC
CDR3aa: CASSASGLAVIYEQYF

v_gene: TRBV19
d_gene: -
abundance: -
j_gene: TRBJ1-1
CDR3nt: TGTGCCAGTAGTTCAGGACACCGGAACACTGAAGCTTTCTTT
CDR3aa: CASSSGHRNTEAFF

v_gene: TRBV6-6
d_gene: TRBD2
abundance: -
j_gene: TRBJ2-7
CDR3nt: TGTGCCAGCAGTTACCCCAGCGGGGACGTTTACGAGCAGTACTTC
CDR3aa: CASSYPSGDVYEQYF

v_gene: TRBV5-4
d_gene: TRBD1
abundance: -
j_gene: TRBJ2-7
CDR3nt: TGTGCCAGCAGCTTGCAAGGGGGCCACGAGCAGTACTTC
CDR3aa: CASSLQGGHEQYF

v_gene: TRBV15
d_gene: TRBD1
abundance: -
j_gene: TRBJ2-1
CDR3nt: TGTGCCACCAGCAGAAACCGGGACAGGGGCAATGAGCAGTTCTTC
CDR3aa: CATSRNRDRGNEQFF

v_gene: TRBV11-3
d_gene: TRBD2
abundance: -
j_gene: TRBJ2-3
CDR3nt: TGTGCCAGCAGCCAGCGGGAGACAGATACGCAGTATTTT
CDR3aa: CASSQRETDTQYF

v_gene: TRBV29-1
d_gene: -
abundance: -
j_gene: TRBJ2-3
CDR3nt: TGCAGCGTCGCGACAGGTCTTAACACAGATACGCAGTATTTT
CDR3aa: CSVATGLNTDTQYF

v_gene: TRBV2
d_gene: TRBD2
abundance: few
j_gene: TRBJ2-7
CDR3nt: TGTGCCAGCACCTCAGCGGGAGGGCTCTACGAGCAGTACTTC
CDR3aa: CASTSAGGLYEQYF

v_gene: TRBV5-4
d_gene: TRBD1
abundance: -
j_gene: TRBJ1-2
CDR3nt: TGTGCCAGCAGTCCAGGGGGCGCAGGCTATGGCTACACCTTC
CDR3aa: CASSPGGAGYGYTF

v_gene: TRBV25-1
d_gene: -
abundance: -
j_gene: TRBJ2-1
CDR3nt: TGTGCCAGCAGTGCGTCTGCCTACAATGAGCAGTTCTTC
CDR3aa: CASSASAYNEQFF

v_gene: TRBV19
d_gene: TRBD1
abundance: -
j_gene: TRBJ2-7
CDR3nt: TGCAGATGGGACAGCTACGAGCAGTACTTC
CDR3aa: CRWDSYEQYF

v_gene: TRBV6-1
d_gene: -
abundance: -
j_gene: TRBJ2-7
CDR3nt: TGTGCCAGCATGACCCCCGGGACTCACGCCTACGAGCAGTACTTC
CDR3aa: CASMTPGTHAYEQYF

v_gene: TRBV4-3
d_gene: TRBD1
abundance: few
j_gene: TRBJ1-1
CDR3nt: TGCGCCAGCAGCCCGGAGTTAGGGACAGGGCGAACTGAAGCTTTCTTT
CDR3aa: CASSPELGTGRTEAFF

v_gene: TRBV12-2
d_gene: -
abundance: -
j_gene: TRBJ2-7
CDR3nt: TGTGCAAGACATGGTCAAGCGGGAAGATACGAGCAGTACTTC
CDR3aa: CARHGQAGRYEQYF

v_gene: TRBV10-3
d_gene: -
abundance: few
j_gene: TRBJ1-3
CDR3nt: TGTGCCATCGGGGGGTACTCTGGAAACACCATATATTTT
CDR3aa: CAIGGYSGNTIYF

v_gene: TRBV5-5
d_gene: -
abundance: -
j_gene: TRBJ2-7
CDR3nt: TGTGCCAGCAGCAGAGAAACGGCGGGAGAGCAGTACTTC
CDR3aa: CASSRETAGEQYF

v_gene: TRBV28
d_gene: -
abundance: -
j_gene: TRBJ2-3
CDR3nt: TGTGCCAGCGAACAGACCCCTGGCACAGATACGCAGTATTTT
CDR3aa: CASEQTPGTDTQYF

v_gene: TRBV19
d_gene: -
abundance: -
j_gene: TRBJ1-6
CDR3nt: TGTGCCAGCCTGCCCCCCGGGACGGGGGATAATTCACCCCTCCACTTT
CDR3aa: CASLPPGTGDNSPLHF

v_gene: TRBV6-4
d_gene: TRBD2
abundance: -
j_gene: TRBJ2-5
CDR3nt: TGTGCCAGCAGCCGCAGGGAGGGAGGGACCCAGTACTTC
CDR3aa: CASSRREGGTQYF

v_gene: TRBV29-1
d_gene: TRBD1
abundance: -
j_gene: TRBJ1-1
CDR3nt: TGCAGCGTTGAAGGACAGGGGGCGAACACTGAAGCTTTCTTT
CDR3aa: CSVEGQGANTEAFF

v_gene: TRBV10-3
d_gene: TRBD1
abundance: -
j_gene: TRBJ1-2
CDR3nt: TGTGCCATCAGTGAACCTTCGGCGGGGACAGGGGGCAGGGATGGCTACACCTTC
CDR3aa: CAISEPSAGTGGRDGYTF

v_gene: TRBV10-3
d_gene: TRBD2
abundance: -
j_gene: TRBJ2-7
CDR3nt: TGTGCCTCACAGACTAGCGAGAACTACGAGCAGTACTTC
CDR3aa: CASQTSENYEQYF

v_gene: TRBV1
d_gene: -
abundance: once
j_gene: TRBJ2-1
CDR3nt: TGCACCAGCAGCCAAGATTGGCGGGAGATGAATGAGCAGTTCTTC
CDR3aa: CTSSQDWREMNEQFF

v_gene: TRBV6-1
d_gene: -
abundance: -
j_gene: TRBJ2-4
CDR3nt: TGTGCCAGCAGTGAAGTAATCAAAAACATTCAGTACTTC
CDR3aa: CASSEVIKNIQYF

v_gene: TRBV19
d_gene: -
abundance: once
j_gene: TRBJ1-5
CDR3nt: TGTGCCCCTAGGGGGGGCTCAGGGCAGCCCCAGCATTTT
CDR3aa: CAPRGGSGQPQHF

v_gene: TRBV25-1
d_gene: TRBD2
abundance: -
j_gene: TRBJ2-7
CDR3nt: TGTGCCAGCCGGGAGGCAGGGTACTTTCGCGAGCAGTACTTC
CDR3aa: CASREAGYFREQYF

v_gene: TRBV5-1
d_gene: -
abundance: -
j_gene: TRBJ2-7
CDR3nt: TGCGCCAGCAGGCCCGCTGCAATGAGCTCCTACGAGCAGTACTTC
CDR3aa: CASRPAAMSSYEQYF

v_gene: TRBV7-2
d_gene: TRBD1
abundance: -
j_gene: TRBJ1-5
CDR3nt: TGTGCCAGCAGCGCGGGACAGGCTCAGCCCCAGCATTTT
CDR3aa: CASSAGQAQPQHF

v_gene: TRBV2
d_gene: -
abundance: -
j_gene: TRBJ1-5
CDR3nt: TGTGCCAGCAGTTTGCGCCAGGAATATAGCAATCAGCCCCAGCATTTT
CDR3aa: CASSLRQEYSNQPQHF

v_gene: TRBV9
d_gene: TRBD2
abundance: -
j_gene: TRBJ2-3
CDR3nt: TGTGCCAGCAGCGCGGGGACTAGCCCAGATACGCAGTATTTT
CDR3aa: CASSAGTSPDTQYF

v_gene: TRBV4-3
d_gene: -
abundance: -
j_gene: TRBJ1-1
CDR3nt: TGCGCCAGCAGCCAAGATTGGGGGGGCAACACTGAAGCTTTCTTT
CDR3aa: CASSQDWGGNTEAFF

v_gene: TRBV9
d_gene: -
abundance: -
j_gene: TRBJ2-1
CDR3nt: TGTGCCAGCAGCGTAGCCCCGCTAGCTGGCTATGAGCAGTTCTTC
CDR3aa: CASSVAPLAGYEQFF

v_gene: TRBV6-5
d_gene: TRBD1
abundance: few
j_gene: TRBJ1-3
CDR3nt: TGTGCCAGCAGCCCGGGACAGGGACGGATATATTTT
CDR3aa: CASSPGQGRIYF

v_gene: TRBV13
d_gene: TRBD2
abundance: few
j_gene: TRBJ2-2
CDR3nt: TGTGCCAGCAGCACGACTAGCGGGAGGGGGACCGGGGAGCTGTTTTTT
CDR3aa: CASSTTSGRGTGELFF

v_gene: TRBV4-1
d_gene: TRBD2
abundance: -
j_gene: TRBJ2-1
CDR3nt: TGCGCCAGCAGCCAAGTTGGTAGCGGGAGTGAGCAGTTCTTC
CDR3aa: CASSQVGSGSEQFF

v_gene: TRBV5-1
d_gene: TRBD2
abundance: -
j_gene: TRBJ2-1
CDR3nt: TGCGCCAGCAGAAACATACTAGCGGGAGTTATGAATGAGCAGTTCTTC
CDR3aa: CASRNILAGVMNEQFF

v_gene: TRBV4-1
d_gene: TRBD1
abundance: -
j_gene: TRBJ2-3
CDR3nt: TGCGCCGGCAGCCAGGTCCTCCGGGACAGGGGCCCAGATACGCAGTATTTT
CDR3aa: CAGSQVLRDRGPDTQYF

v_gene: TRBV7-9
d_gene: -
abundance: -
j_gene: TRBJ2-1
CDR3nt: TGTGCCAGCAGTGCTACAGGGAGCAATGAGCAGTTCTTC
CDR3aa: CASSATGSNEQFF

v_gene: TRBV6-1
d_gene: -
abundance: -
j_gene: TRBJ1-5
CDR3nt: TGTGCCAGCAGTAAAGACAGGCCCAATCAGCCCCAGCATTTT
CDR3aa: CASSKDRPNQPQHF

v_gene: TRBV6-1
d_gene: -
abundance: few
j_gene: TRBJ2-7
CDR3nt: TGTGCCAGCAGTGTTATCTCCGAGCAGTACTTC
CDR3aa: CASSVISEQYF

v_gene: TRBV5-8
d_gene: -
abundance: -
j_gene: TRBJ2-5
CDR3nt: TGTGCCAGCAGCGGGGGACAATTGGAGACCCAGTACTTC
CDR3aa: CASSGGQLETQYF

v_gene: TRBV27
d_gene: -
abundance: -
j_gene: TRBJ2-1
CDR3nt: TGTGCCAGCAGTCCGTCCTGGATGCAAGGGGTGGTAGGTGAGCAGTTCTTC
CDR3aa: CASSPSWMQGVVGEQFF

v_gene: TRBV30
d_gene: -
abundance: -
j_gene: TRBJ1-5
CDR3nt: TGTGCCTGGAGTGTTCAGGCATACCAGCCCCAGCATTTT
CDR3aa: CAWSVQAYQPQHF

v_gene: TRBV9
d_gene: TRBD1
abundance: -
j_gene: TRBJ2-1
CDR3nt: TGTGCCAGCAGCGTAGGGTCAGGGGGCGGTGAGCAGTTCTTC
CDR3aa: CASSVGSGGGEQFF

v_gene: TRBV9
d_gene: -
abundance: once
j_gene: TRBJ2-1
CDR3nt: TGTGCCAGCAGCATTTCACCGGGGACTCGCTACAATGAGCAGTTCTTC
CDR3aa: CASSISPGTRYNEQFF

v_gene: TRBV11-2
d_gene: -
abundance: few
j_gene: TRBJ1-3
CDR3nt: TGTGCCAGCAGCTTAGGGGCTGCCTCTGGAAACACCATATATTTT
CDR3aa: CASSLGAASGNTIYF

v_gene: TRBV20-1
d_gene: -
abundance: -
j_gene: TRBJ2-1
CDR3nt: TGCAGTGCCACTTTATCCGGGGAGCAGTTCTTC
CDR3aa: CSATLSGEQFF